The rows below give T cell receptor beta chains drawn from one sample of a study of T cells in Graves' hyperthyroidism and ophthalmopathy. TCRdb reanalysed the multiplex PCR reads using MiXCR and keeps one entry per CDR3 protein. The table records about 840,000 distinct CDR3 sequences, roughly 37% of them present only once. Sequencing input: blood. The receptor set was obtained from a man younger than 30 with Graves' hyperthyroidism. Each CDR3 is given with its conserved first and last residue. The D gene is left open where the match is weak. The size entry is marked missing in some rows and otherwise reads once, few, many or a size class.

J gene | V gene | D gene | clone size | CDR3 DNA | CDR3 protein
TRBJ1-4 | TRBV7-2 | NA | NA | TGTGCCAGCAGCCCAGGGAGGGTTAATGAAAAACTGTTTTTT | CASSPGRVNEKLFF
TRBJ1-5 | TRBV7-9 | NA | NA | TGTGCCAGCAGCCAAGGGGGTCAGGGGCGGGTTCAGCCCCAGCATTTT | CASSQGGQGRVQPQHF
TRBJ1-4 | TRBV14 | NA | NA | TGTGCCAGCAGCCAAACGACGGATTCGAATGAAAAACTGTTTTTT | CASSQTTDSNEKLFF
TRBJ1-5 | TRBV7-9 | NA | few | TGTGCCAGCAGCTTAGGAGGGGGTGCGAACGATCCCCAGCATTTT | CASSLGGGANDPQHF
TRBJ1-6 | TRBV20-1 | TRBD1 | NA | TGCAGTGCCGGCGCGGGGACAGGGGGCAGCACCCTCCACTTT | CSAGAGTGGSTLHF
TRBJ2-6 | TRBV5-1 | NA | few | TGCGCCAGCAGCCTCGGGACACCCTCTGGGGCCAACGTCCTGACTTTC | CASSLGTPSGANVLTF
TRBJ2-5 | TRBV29-1 | NA | NA | TGCAGCGTGGAGAATACCCAGTACTTC | CSVENTQYF
TRBJ2-2 | TRBV10-3 | NA | NA | TGTGCCAGCAGTGACGCCGTTCTAACCGGGGAGCTGTTTTTT | CASSDAVLTGELFF
TRBJ2-7 | TRBV12-3/TRBV12-4 | NA | NA | TGTGCCAGCAGCCCCACCAACGGCTACGGGCAGTACTTC | CASSPTNGYGQYF
TRBJ1-5 | TRBV2 | NA | many | TGTGCCAGTTCGAGAGTGACTCAGCCCCAGCATTTT | CASSRVTQPQHF
TRBJ1-6 | TRBV10-3 | TRBD1 | NA | TGTGCCATCAGTGGCACCGGGACAGGGTGGGATTCACCCCTCCACTTT | CAISGTGTGWDSPLHF
TRBJ1-1 | TRBV6-6 | TRBD1 | NA | TGTGCCCTCACTAACGCCAGGGGGCCTCTGTTGAACACTGAAGCTTTCTTT | CALTNARGPLLNTEAFF
TRBJ1-1 | TRBV2 | NA | few | TGTGCCAGCAGTGAAATGGGAGCGTCTTTCCCCAGAGCTTTCTTT | CASSEMGASFPRAFF
TRBJ1-1 | TRBV5-1 | NA | NA | TGCGCCAGCAGCTCGTCGGGGGCATGGACTGAAGCTTTCTTT | CASSSSGAWTEAFF
TRBJ1-1 | TRBV12-3/TRBV12-4 | TRBD1 | few | TGTGCCAGCAGCTTAGGGGACAGGGACGAAGCTTTCTTT | CASSLGDRDEAFF
TRBJ2-5 | TRBV7-3 | TRBD1 | many | TGTGCCAGCAGCTTAGGGATAGGGGGCCAGGAGACCCAGTACTTC | CASSLGIGGQETQYF
TRBJ2-5 | TRBV7-2 | NA | NA | TGTGCCAGCAGTTGGGGCCCTAACACCGGGGAGACCCAGTACTTC | CASSWGPNTGETQYF
TRBJ1-2 | TRBV29-1 | TRBD1 | once | TGCAGCGCCAACGACAGGGGGACGGTAGATGGCTACACCTTC | CSANDRGTVDGYTF
TRBJ2-7 | TRBV5-1 | TRBD2 | NA | TGCGCCAGCAGTCTCCCGGGACTAGCGGGAGTCTACGAGCAGTACTTC | CASSLPGLAGVYEQYF
TRBJ1-2 | TRBV5-1 | NA | NA | TGCGCCAGCAGCTTGGAGGGGAGGGGTGGCTACACCTTC | CASSLEGRGGYTF
TRBJ2-7 | TRBV20-1 | NA | many | TGCAGTGCGTCGGGACCGTCCTACGAGCAGTACTTC | CSASGPSYEQYF
TRBJ2-7 | TRBV20-1 | NA | NA | TGCAGTGCTAGAGGGGCTAGGCCCTACGAGCAGTACTTC | CSARGARPYEQYF
TRBJ2-5 | TRBV7-2 | TRBD1 | NA | TGTGCCAGCAGCTATTGGACAGGGGAAGAGACCCAGTACTTC | CASSYWTGEETQYF
TRBJ2-2 | TRBV7-9 | NA | NA | TGTGCCAGCAGCGCCTATGGAACCGGGGAGCTGTTTTTT | CASSAYGTGELFF
TRBJ1-6 | TRBV3-1 | NA | few | TGTGCCAGCAGCCACTCGGGAGGGGGAGAATCACCCCTCCACTTT | CASSHSGGGESPLHF
TRBJ1-3 | TRBV10-1 | NA | many | TGCGCCAGGACTCCAGGTGGAAACACCATATATTTT | CARTPGGNTIYF
TRBJ2-7 | TRBV10-3 | TRBD1 | NA | TGTGCCAGCAGTTGGGAGGACAGGGAGACCTACGAGCAGTACTTC | CASSWEDRETYEQYF
TRBJ1-1 | TRBV15 | TRBD1 | NA | TGTGCCACCAGCGGGACAGGGGGGTTGAACACTGAAGCTTTCTTT | CATSGTGGLNTEAFF
TRBJ2-2 | TRBV9 | TRBD1 | few | TGTGCCAGCAGAGAAGGGGGCAGCGGGGAGCTGTTTTTT | CASREGGSGELFF
TRBJ1-1 | TRBV19 | NA | many | TGTGCCAGTAGTATAGCGACGAACACTGAAGCTTTCTTT | CASSIATNTEAFF
TRBJ1-1 | TRBV20-1 | NA | many | TGCAGTGCTAGCTACGGACAGTGGACTGAAGCTTTCTTT | CSASYGQWTEAFF